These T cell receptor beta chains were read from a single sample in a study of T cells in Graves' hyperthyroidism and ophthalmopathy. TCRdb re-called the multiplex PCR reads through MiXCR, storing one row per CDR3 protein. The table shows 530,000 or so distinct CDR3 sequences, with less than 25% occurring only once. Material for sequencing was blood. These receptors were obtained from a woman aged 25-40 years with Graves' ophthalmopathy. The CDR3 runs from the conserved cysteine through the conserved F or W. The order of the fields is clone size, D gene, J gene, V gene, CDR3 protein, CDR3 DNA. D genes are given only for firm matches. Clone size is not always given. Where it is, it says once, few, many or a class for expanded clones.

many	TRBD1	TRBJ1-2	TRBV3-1	CASSQGGTGDGYTF	TGTGCCAGCAGCCAAGGTGGGACAGGGGATGGCTACACCTTC
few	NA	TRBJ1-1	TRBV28	CASSLVSGSNEAFF	TGTGCCAGCAGTTTAGTTTCAGGGTCTAATGAAGCTTTCTTT
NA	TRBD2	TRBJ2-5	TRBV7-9	CASSSTSGGRETQYF	TGTGCCAGCAGCTCTACTAGCGGGGGCCGGGAGACCCAGTACTTC
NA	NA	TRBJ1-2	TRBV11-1	CASSLGRTEEGYYGYTF	TGTGCCAGCAGCTTAGGGCGGACAGAGGAGGGCTACTATGGCTACACCTTC
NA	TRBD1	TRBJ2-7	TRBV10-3	CAISEKQGSSYEQYF	TGTGCCATCAGTGAAAAACAGGGGAGCTCCTACGAGCAGTACTTC
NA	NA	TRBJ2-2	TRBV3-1	CASSQLGPANTGELFF	TGTGCCAGCAGCCAACTCGGGCCTGCGAACACCGGGGAGCTGTTTTTT
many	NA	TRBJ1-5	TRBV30	CASGPWNQPQHF	TGTGCCTCGGGACCGTGGAATCAGCCCCAGCATTTT
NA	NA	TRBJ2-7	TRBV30	CAWVPTAIPLEQYF	TGTGCCTGGGTACCGACAGCGATACCTCTCGAGCAGTACTTC
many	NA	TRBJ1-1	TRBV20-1	CSAAPGGLSTEAFF	TGCAGTGCTGCCCCCGGGGGGCTTAGCACTGAAGCTTTCTTT
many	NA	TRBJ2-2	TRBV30	CAWTAGRGELFF	TGTGCCTGGACGGCCGGGCGCGGGGAGCTGTTTTTT
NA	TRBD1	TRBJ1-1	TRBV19	CACQDRELTEAFF	TGTGCCTGCCAAGACAGGGAATTGACTGAAGCTTTCTTT
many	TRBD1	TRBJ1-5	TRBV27	CASRVRGLDQPQHF	TGTGCCAGCAGAGTCAGGGGGCTAGATCAGCCCCAGCATTTT
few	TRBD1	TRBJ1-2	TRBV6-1	CASSETGTGNYGYTF	TGTGCCAGCAGTGAGACCGGGACAGGGAACTATGGCTACACCTTC
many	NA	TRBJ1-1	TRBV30	CAWRSGRSRAEAFF	TGTGCCTGGAGGTCCGGGAGAAGTAGGGCTGAAGCTTTCTTT
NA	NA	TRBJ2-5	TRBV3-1	CASSQDHVGETQYF	TGTGCCAGCAGCCAAGATCATGTCGGGGAGACCCAGTACTTC
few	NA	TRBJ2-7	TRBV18	CASSPGVTPSYEQYF	TGTGCCAGCTCCCCAGGTGTGACGCCTTCCTACGAGCAGTACTTC
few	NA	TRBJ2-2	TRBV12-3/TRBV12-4	CASSLKQGNTGELFF	TGTGCCAGCAGTTTAAAACAGGGAAACACCGGGGAGCTGTTTTTT